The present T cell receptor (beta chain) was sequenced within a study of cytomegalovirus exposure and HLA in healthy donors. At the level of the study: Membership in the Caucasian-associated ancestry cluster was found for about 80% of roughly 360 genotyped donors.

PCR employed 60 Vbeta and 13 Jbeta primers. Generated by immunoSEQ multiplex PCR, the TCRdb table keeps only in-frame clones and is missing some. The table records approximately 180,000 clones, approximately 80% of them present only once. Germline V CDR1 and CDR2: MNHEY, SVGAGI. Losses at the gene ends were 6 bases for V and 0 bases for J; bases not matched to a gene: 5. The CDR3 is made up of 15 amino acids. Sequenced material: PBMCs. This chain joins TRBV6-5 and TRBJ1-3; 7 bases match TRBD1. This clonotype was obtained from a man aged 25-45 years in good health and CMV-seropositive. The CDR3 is CASRVTGDSGNTIYF. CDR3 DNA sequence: TGTGCCAGCAGGGTAACAGGGGACTCTGGAAACACCATATATTTT.